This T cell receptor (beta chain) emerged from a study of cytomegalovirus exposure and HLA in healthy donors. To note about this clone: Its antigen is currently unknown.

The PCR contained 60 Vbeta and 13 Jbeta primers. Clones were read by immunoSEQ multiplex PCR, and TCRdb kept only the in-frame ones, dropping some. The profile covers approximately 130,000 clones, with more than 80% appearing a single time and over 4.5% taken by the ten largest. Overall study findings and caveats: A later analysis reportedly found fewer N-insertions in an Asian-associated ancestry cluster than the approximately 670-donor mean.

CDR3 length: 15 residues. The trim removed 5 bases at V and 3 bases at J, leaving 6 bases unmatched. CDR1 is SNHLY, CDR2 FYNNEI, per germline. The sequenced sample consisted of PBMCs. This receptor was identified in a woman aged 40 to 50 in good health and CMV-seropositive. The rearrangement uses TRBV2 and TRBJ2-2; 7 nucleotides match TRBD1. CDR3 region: CASSSSRGYTGELFF. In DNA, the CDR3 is TGTGCCAGCAGTTCTAGCAGGGGGTACACCGGGGAGCTGTTTTTT.